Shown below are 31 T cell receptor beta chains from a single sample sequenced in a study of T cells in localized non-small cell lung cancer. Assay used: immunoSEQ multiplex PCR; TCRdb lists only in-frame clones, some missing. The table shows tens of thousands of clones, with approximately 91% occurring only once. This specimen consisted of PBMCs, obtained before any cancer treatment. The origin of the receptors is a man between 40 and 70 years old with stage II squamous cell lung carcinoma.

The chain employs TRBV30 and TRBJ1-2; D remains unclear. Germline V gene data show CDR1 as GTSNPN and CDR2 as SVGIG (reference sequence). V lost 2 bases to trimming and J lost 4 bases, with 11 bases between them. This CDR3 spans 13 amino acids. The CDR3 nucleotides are TGTGCCTGGAGTATTGTCCTTTCCTATGGCTACACCTTC. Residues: CAWSIVLSYGYTF.

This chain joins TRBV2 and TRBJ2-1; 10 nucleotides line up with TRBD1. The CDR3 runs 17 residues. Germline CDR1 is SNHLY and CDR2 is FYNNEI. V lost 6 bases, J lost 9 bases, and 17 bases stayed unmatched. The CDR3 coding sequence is TGTGCCAGCAGGACCCTTGGGACAGGGGTTGCTTCTTCTGAGCAGTTCTTC. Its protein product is CASRTLGTGVASSEQFF. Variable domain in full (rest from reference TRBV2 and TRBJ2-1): EPEVTQTPSHQVTQMGQEVILRCVPISNHLYFYWYRQILGQKVEFLVSFYNNEISEKSEIFDDQFSVERPDGSNFTLKIRSTKLEDSAMYFCASRTLGTGVASSEQFFGPGTRLTVL.

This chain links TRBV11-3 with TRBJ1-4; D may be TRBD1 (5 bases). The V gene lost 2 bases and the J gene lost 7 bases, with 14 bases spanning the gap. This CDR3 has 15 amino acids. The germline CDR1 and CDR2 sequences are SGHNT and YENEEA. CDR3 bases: TGTGCCAGCAGCTTAACCTCCCAGGGCGGTGAAAAACTGTTTTTT. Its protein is CASSLTSQGGEKLFF.

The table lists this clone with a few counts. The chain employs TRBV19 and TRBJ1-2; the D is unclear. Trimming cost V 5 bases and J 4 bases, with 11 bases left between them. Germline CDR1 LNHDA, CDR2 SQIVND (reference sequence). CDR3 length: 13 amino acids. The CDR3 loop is CASSPRTVYGYTF. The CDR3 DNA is TGTGCCAGTAGTCCGCGGACGGTCTATGGCTACACCTTC.

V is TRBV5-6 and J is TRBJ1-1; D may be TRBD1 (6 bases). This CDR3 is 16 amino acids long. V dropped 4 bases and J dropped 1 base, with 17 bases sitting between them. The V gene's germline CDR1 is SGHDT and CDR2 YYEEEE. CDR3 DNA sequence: TGTGCCAGCAGCCCGGGGGGGGCGTTGGGGAACACTGAAGCTTTCTTT. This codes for CASSPGGALGNTEAFF.

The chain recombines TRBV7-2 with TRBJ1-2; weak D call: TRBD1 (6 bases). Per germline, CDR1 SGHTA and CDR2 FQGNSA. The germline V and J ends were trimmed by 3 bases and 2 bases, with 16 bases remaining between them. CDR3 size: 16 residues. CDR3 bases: TGTGCCAGCAGCTTCAGAGGGGGGGCAGGGAACTATGGCTACACCTTC. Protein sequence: CASSFRGGAGNYGYTF.

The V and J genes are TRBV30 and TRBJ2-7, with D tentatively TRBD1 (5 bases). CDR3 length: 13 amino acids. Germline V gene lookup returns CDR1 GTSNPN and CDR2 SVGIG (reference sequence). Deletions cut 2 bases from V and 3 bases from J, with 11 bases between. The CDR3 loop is CAWSFRTNYEQYF. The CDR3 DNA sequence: TGTGCCTGGAGTTTTAGGACAAACTACGAGCAGTACTTC.

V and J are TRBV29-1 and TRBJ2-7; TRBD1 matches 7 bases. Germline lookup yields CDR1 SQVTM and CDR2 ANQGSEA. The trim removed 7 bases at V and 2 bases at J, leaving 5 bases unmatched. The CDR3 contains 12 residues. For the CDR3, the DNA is TGCAGCGCTGTGGGACAGACCTACGAGCAGTACTTC. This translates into CSAVGQTYEQYF.

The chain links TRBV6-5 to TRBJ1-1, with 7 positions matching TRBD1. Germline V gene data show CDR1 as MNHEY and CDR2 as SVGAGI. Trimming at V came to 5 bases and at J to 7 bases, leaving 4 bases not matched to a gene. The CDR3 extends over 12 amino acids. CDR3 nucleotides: TGTGCCAGCAGTCAGGGGGGAGGTGAAGCTTTCTTT. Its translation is CASSQGGGEAFF.

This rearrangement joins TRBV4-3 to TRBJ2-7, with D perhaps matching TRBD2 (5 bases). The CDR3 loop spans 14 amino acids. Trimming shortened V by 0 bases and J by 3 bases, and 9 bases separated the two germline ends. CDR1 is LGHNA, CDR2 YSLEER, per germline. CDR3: CASSQDYGIYEQYF. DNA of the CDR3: TGCGCCAGCAGCCAAGATTACGGGATCTACGAGCAGTACTTC.

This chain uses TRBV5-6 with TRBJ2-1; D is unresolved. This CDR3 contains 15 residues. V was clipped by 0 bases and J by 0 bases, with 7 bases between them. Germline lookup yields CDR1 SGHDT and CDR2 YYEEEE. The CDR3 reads CASSLARPSYNEQFF. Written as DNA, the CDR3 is TGTGCCAGCAGCTTGGCTAGACCCTCCTACAATGAGCAGTTCTTC.

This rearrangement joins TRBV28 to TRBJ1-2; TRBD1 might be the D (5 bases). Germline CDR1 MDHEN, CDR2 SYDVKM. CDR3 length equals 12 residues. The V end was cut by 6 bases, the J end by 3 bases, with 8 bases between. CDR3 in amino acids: CASRPGDYGYTF. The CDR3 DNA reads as TGTGCCAGCAGACCGGGGGACTATGGCTACACCTTC.

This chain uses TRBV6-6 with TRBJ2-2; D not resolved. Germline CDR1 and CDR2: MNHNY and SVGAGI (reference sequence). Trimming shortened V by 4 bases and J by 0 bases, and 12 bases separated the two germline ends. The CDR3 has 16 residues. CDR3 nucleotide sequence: TGTGCCAGCAGTTTCCATGTGTACGCGAACACCGGGGAGCTGTTTTTT. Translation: CASSFHVYANTGELFF.

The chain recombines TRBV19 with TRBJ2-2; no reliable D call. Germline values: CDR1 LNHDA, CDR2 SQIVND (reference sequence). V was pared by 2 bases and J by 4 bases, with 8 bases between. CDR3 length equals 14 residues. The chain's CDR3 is CASSISLVTGELFF. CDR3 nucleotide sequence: TGTGCCAGTAGTATAAGCCTAGTCACCGGGGAGCTGTTTTTT.

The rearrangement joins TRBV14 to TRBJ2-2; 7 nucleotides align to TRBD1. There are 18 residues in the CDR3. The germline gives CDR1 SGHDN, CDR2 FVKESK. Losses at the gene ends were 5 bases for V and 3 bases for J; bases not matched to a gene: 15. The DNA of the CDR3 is TGTGCCAGCAGCGCAAGCCCCCGACAGGGACGCTACACCGGGGAGCTGTTTTTT. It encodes CASSASPRQGRYTGELFF.

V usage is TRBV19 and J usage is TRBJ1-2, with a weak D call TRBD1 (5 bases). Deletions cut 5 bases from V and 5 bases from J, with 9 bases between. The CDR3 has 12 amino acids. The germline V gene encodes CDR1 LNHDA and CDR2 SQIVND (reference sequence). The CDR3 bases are TGTGCCAGTAGTTGGGACGCTTATGGCTACACCTTC. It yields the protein CASSWDAYGYTF.

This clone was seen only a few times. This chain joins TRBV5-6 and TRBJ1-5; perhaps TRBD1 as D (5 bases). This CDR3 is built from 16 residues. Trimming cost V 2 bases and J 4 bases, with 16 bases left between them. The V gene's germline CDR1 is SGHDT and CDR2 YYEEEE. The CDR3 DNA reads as TGTGCCAGCAGCTTAAGCCAGGGAGGGAGGAATCAGCCCCAGCATTTT. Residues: CASSLSQGGRNQPQHF.

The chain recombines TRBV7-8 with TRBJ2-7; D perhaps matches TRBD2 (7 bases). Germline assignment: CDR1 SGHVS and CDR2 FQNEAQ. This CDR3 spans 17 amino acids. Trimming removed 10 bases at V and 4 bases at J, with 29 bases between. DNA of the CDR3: TGTGCCACCTCAAATAAGGGGGAGGGCCGGGTTCGATACGAGCAGTACTTC. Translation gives CATSNKGEGRVRYEQYF.

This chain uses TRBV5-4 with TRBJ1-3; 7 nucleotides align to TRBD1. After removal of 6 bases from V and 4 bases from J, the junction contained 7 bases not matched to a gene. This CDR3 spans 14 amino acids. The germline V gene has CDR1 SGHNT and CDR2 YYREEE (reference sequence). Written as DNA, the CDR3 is TGTGCCAGCAAACCTGGGACAGACGGAAACACCATATATTTT. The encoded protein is CASKPGTDGNTIYF.

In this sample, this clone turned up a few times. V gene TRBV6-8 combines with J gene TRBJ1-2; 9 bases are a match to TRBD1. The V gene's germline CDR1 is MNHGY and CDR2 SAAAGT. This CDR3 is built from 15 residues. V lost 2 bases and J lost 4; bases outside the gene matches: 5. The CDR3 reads CASSYGTGSPYGYTF. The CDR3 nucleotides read TGTGCCAGCAGTTACGGGACAGGGAGCCCCTATGGCTACACCTTC.

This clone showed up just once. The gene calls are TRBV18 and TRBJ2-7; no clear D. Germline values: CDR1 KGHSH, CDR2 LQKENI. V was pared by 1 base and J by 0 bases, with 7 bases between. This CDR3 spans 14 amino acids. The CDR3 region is CASSPRTDSYEQYF. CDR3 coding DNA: TGTGCCAGCTCACCACGAACGGACTCCTACGAGCAGTACTTC. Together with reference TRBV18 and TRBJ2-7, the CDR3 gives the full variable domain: NAGVMQNPRHLVRRRGQEARLRCSPMKGHSHVYWYRQLPEEGLKFMVYLQKENIIDESGMPKERFSAEFPKEGPSILRIQQVVRGDSAAYFCASSPRTDSYEQYFGPGTRLTVT.

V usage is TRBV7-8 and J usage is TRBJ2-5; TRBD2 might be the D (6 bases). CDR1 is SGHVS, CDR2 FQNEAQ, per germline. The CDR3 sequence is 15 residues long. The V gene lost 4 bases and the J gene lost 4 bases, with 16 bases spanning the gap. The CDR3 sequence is CASSSSTRGGETQYF. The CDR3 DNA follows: TGTGCCAGCAGCTCTTCGACTAGGGGAGGAGAGACCCAGTACTTC.

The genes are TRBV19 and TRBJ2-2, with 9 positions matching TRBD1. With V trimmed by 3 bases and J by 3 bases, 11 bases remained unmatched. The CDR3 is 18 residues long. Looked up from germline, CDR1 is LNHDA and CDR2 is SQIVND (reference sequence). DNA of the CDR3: TGTGCCAGTAGTATTATGGGACAGGGAGGGGTCGACACCGGGGAGCTGTTTTTT. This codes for CASSIMGQGGVDTGELFF. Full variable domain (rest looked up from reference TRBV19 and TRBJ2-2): DGGITQSPKYLFRKEGQNVTLSCEQNLNHDAMYWYRQDPGQGLRLIYYSQIVNDFQKGDIAEGYSVSREKKESFPLTVTSAQKNPTAFYLCASSIMGQGGVDTGELFFGEGSRLTVL.

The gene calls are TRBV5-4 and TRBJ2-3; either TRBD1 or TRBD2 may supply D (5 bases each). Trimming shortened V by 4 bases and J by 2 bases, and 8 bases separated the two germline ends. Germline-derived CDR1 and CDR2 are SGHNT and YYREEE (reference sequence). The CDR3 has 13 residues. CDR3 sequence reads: CASSRDVTDTQYF. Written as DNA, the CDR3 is TGTGCCAGCAGCAGGGACGTCACAGATACGCAGTATTTT. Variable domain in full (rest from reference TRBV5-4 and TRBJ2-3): ETGVTQSPTHLIKTRGQQVTLRCSSQSGHNTVSWYQQALGQGPQFIFQYYREEENGRGNFPPRFSGLQFPNYSSELNVNALELDDSALYLCASSRDVTDTQYFGPGTRLTVL.

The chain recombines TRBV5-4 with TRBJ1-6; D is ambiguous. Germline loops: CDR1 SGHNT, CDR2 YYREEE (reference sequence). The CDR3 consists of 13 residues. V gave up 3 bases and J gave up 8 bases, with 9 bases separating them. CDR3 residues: CASSSLADSPLHF. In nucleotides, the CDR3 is TGTGCCAGCAGCTCCTTGGCGGATTCACCCCTCCACTTT.

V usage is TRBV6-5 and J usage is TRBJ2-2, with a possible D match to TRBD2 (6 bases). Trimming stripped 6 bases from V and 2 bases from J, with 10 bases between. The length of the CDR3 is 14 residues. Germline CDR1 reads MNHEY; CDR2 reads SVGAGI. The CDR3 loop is CASSYGGNTGELFF. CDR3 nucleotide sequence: TGTGCCAGCAGCTACGGGGGAAACACCGGGGAGCTGTTTTTT.

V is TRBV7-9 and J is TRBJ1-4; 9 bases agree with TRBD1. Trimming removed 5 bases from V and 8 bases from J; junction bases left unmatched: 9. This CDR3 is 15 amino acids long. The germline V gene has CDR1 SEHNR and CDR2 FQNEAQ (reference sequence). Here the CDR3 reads CASSPRTGEREKLFF. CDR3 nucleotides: TGTGCCAGCAGCCCCCGGACAGGGGAAAGGGAAAAACTGTTTTTT.

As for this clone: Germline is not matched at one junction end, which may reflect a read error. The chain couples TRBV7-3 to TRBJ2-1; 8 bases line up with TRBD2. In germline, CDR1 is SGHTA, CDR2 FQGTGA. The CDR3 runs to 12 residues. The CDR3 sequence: CASSLAGGPLVF. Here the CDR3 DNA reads TGTGCCAGCAGCTTAGCGGGAGGCCCTCTGGTCTTC. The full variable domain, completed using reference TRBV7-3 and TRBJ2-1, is GAGVSQTPSNKVTEKGKYVELRCDPISGHTALYWYRQSLGQGPEFLIYFQGTGAADDSGLPNDRFFAVRPEGSVSTLKIQRTERGDSAVYLCASSLAGGPLVFGPGTRLTVL.

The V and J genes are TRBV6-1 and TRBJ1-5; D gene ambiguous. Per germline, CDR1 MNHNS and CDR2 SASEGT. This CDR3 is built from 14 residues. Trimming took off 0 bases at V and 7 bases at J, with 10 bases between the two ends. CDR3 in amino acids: CASSEAQRGQPQHF. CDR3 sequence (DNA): TGTGCCAGCAGTGAAGCACAACGAGGCCAGCCCCAGCATTTT.

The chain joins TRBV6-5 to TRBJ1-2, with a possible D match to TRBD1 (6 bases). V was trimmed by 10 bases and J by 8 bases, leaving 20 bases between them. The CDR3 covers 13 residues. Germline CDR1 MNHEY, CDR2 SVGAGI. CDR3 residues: CATLEPWGGGYTF. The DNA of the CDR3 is TGTGCCACCCTCGAACCGTGGGGGGGCGGCTACACCTTC.

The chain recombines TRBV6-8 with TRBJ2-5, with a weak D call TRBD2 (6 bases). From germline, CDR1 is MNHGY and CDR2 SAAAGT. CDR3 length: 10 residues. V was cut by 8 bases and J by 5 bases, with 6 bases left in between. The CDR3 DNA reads TGTGCCAGCGGGAGGGAGACCCAGTACTTC. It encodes CASGRETQYF.